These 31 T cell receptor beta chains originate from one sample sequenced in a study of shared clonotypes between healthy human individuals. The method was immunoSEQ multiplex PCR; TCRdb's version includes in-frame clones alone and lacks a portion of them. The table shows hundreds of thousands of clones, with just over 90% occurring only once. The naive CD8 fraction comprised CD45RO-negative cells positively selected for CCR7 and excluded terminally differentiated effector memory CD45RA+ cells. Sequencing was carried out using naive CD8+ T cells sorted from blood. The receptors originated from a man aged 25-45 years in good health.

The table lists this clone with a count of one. As DNA, the CDR3 is TGTGCCAGCAGCCTTCGCACAGGGACTGGGGCCAACGTCCTGACTTTC. It encodes CASSLRTGTGANVLTF. The gene calls are TRBV9 and TRBJ2-6; D perhaps matches TRBD1 (6 bases). The CDR3 runs 16 residues. Germline V gene lookup returns CDR1 SGDLS and CDR2 YYNGEE. V gave up 4 bases and J gave up 2 bases, with 13 bases separating them. The full variable domain, its missing parts supplied by reference TRBV9 and TRBJ2-6, is DSGVTQTPKHLITATGQRVTLRCSPRSGDLSVYWYQQSLDQGLQFLIQYYNGEERAKGNILERFSAQQFPDLHSELNLSSLELGDSALYFCASSLRTGTGANVLTFGAGSRLTVL.

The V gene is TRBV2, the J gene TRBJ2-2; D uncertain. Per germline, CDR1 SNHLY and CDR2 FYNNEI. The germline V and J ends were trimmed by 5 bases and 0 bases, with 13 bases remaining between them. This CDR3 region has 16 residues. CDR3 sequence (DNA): TGTGCCAGCAGTCCTTGGCCCGGAACGAACACCGGGGAGCTGTTTTTT. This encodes CASSPWPGTNTGELFF.

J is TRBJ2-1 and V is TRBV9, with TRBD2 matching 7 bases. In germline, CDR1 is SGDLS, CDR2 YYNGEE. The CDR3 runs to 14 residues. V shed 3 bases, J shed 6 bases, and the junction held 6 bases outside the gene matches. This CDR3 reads CASSAWTSPNEQFF. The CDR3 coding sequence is TGTGCCAGCAGCGCCTGGACTAGTCCCAATGAGCAGTTCTTC.

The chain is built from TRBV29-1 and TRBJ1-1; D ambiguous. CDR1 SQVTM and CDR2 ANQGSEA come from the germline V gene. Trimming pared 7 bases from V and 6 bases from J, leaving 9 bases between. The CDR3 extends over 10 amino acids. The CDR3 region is CSAAGPEAFF. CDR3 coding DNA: TGCAGCGCCGCCGGTCCTGAAGCTTTCTTT.

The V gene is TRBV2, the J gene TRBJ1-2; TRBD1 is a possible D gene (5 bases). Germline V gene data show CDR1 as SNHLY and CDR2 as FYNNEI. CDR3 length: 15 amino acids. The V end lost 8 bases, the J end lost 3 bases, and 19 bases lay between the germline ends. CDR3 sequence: CASGTNTQGHYGYTF. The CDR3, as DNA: TGTGCCAGCGGGACCAACACTCAGGGCCACTATGGCTACACCTTC. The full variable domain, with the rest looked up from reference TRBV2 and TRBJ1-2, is EPEVTQTPSHQVTQMGQEVILRCVPISNHLYFYWYRQILGQKVEFLVSFYNNEISEKSEIFDDQFSVERPDGSNFTLKIRSTKLEDSAMYFCASGTNTQGHYGYTFGSGTRLTVV.

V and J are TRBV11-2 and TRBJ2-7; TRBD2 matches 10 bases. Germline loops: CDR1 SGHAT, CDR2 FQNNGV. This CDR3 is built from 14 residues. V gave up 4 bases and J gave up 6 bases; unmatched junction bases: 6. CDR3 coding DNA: TGTGCCAGCAGCTCTCTAGCGGGGGCGATCGAGCAGTACTTC. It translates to CASSSLAGAIEQYF.

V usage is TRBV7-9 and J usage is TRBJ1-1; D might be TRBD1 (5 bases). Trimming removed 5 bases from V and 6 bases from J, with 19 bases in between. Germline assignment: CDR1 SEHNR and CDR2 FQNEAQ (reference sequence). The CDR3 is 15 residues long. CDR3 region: CASSLSRGEGPEAFF. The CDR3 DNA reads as TGTGCCAGCAGCCTAAGTAGAGGGGAGGGCCCTGAAGCTTTCTTT.

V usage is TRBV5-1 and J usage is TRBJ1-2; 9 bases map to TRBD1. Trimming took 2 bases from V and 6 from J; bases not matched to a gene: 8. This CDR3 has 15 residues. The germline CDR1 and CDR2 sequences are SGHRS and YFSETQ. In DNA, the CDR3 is TGCGCCAGCAGCTTAGTACAGGGGGCGACGGATGGCTACACCTTC. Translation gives CASSLVQGATDGYTF.

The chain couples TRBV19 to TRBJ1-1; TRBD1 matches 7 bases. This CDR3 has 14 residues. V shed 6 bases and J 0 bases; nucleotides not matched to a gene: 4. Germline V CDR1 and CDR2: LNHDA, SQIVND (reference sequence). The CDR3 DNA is TGTGCCAGTAGCTACCAGGGGGTGAACACTGAAGCTTTCTTT. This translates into CASSYQGVNTEAFF.

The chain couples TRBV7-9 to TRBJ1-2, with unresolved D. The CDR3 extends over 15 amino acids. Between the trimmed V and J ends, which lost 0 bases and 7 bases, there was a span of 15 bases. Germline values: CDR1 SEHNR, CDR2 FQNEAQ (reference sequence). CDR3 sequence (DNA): TGTGCCAGCAGCTTAGCTGGTGGAGGGATTGTTGGCTACACCTTC. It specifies CASSLAGGGIVGYTF. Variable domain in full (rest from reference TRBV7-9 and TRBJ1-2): DTGVSQNPRHKITKRGQNVTFRCDPISEHNRLYWYRQTLGQGPEFLTYFQNEAQLEKSRLLSDRFSAERPKGSFSTLEIQRTEQGDSAMYLCASSLAGGGIVGYTFGSGTRLTVV.

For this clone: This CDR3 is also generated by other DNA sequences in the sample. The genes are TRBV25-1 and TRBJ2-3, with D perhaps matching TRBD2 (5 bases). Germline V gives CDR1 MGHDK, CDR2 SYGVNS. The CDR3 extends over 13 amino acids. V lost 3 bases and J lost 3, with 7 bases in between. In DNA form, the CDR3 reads TGTGCCAGCAGTGATGGAGGAACAGATACGCAGTATTTT. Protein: CASSDGGTDTQYF. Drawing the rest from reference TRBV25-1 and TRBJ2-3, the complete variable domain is EADIYQTPRYLVIGTGKKITLECSQTMGHDKMYWYQQDPGMELHLIHYSYGVNSTEKGDLSSESTVSRIRTEHFPLTLESARPSHTSQYLCASSDGGTDTQYFGPGTRLTVL.

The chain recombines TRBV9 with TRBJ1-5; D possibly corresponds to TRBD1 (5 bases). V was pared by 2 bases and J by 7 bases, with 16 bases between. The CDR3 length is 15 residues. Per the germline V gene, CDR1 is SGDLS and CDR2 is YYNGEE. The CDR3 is CASSVGTGPGQPQHF. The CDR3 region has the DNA TGTGCCAGCAGCGTCGGGACGGGGCCCGGCCAGCCCCAGCATTTT.

DNA of the CDR3: TGTGCCAGCAGCCCTAAGATCGGGACTCACGCAGCCTACGAGCAGTACTTC. Translating gives CASSPKIGTHAAYEQYF. The chain is built from TRBV9 and TRBJ2-7; TRBD2 might be the D (6 bases). Germline V gives CDR1 SGDLS, CDR2 YYNGEE. This CDR3 region has 17 residues. V shed 4 bases and J shed 2 bases, with 22 bases lying between them.

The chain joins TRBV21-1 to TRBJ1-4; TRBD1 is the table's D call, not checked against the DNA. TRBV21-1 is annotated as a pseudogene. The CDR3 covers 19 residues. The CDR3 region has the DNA TGTGCCAGCAGCAAAACAGGGACGGAACTAAGTCGGGGTAATGAAAAACTGTTTTTT. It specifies CASSKTGTELSRGNEKLFF.

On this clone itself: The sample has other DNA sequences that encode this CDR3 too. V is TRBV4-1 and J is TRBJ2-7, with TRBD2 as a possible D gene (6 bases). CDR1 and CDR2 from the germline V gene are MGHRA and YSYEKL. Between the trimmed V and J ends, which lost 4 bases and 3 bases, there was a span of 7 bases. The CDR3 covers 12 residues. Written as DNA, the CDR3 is TGCGCCAGCAGCCCCGGGAGCTACGAGCAGTACTTC. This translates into CASSPGSYEQYF.

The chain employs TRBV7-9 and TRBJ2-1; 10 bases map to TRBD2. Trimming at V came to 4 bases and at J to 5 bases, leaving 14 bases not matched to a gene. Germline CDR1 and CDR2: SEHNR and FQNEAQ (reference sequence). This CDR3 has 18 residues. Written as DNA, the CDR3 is TGTGCCAGCAGCTCCAGGTTTTCTAGCGGGAGATCTGACAATGAGCAGTTCTTC. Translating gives CASSSRFSSGRSDNEQFF.

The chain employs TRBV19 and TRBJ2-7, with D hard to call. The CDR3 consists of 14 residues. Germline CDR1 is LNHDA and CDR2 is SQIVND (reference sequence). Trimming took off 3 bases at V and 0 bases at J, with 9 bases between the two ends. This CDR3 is CASSITASSYEQYF. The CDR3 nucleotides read TGTGCCAGTAGTATCACAGCTAGCTCCTACGAGCAGTACTTC.

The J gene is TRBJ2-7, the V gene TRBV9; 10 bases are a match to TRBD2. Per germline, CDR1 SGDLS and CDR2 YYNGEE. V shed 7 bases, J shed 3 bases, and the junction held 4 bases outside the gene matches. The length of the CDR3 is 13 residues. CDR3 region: CASAGTSDYEQYF. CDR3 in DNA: TGTGCCAGCGCCGGGACTAGCGACTACGAGCAGTACTTC.

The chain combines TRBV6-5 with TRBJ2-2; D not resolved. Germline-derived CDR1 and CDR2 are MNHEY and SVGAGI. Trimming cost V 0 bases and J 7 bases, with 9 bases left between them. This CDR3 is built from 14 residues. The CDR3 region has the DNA TGTGCCAGCAGTTACTCCGATGGTTTCGGGGAGCTGTTTTTT. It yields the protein CASSYSDGFGELFF.

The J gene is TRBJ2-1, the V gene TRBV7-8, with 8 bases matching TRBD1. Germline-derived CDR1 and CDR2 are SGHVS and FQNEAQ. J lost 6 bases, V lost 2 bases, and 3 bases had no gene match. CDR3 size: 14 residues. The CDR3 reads CASSLPDRGNEQFF. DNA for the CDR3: TGTGCCAGCAGCTTACCCGACAGGGGCAATGAGCAGTTCTTC.

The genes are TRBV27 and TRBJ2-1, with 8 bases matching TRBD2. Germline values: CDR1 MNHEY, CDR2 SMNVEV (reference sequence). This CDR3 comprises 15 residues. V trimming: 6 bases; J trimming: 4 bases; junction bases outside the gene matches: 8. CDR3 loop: CASRIAGRAYNEQFF. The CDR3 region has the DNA TGTGCCAGCAGAATAGCGGGAAGAGCATACAATGAGCAGTTCTTC.

This CDR3 reads CAISPGVTGELFF. DNA for the CDR3: TGTGCCATCAGTCCGGGGGTCACCGGGGAGCTGTTTTTT. The genes are TRBV10-3 and TRBJ2-2; a possible D gene is TRBD2 (6 bases). The germline CDR1 and CDR2 sequences are ENHRY and SYGVKD. CDR3 length: 13 residues. Trimming shortened V by 5 bases and J by 4 bases, and 8 bases separated the two germline ends.

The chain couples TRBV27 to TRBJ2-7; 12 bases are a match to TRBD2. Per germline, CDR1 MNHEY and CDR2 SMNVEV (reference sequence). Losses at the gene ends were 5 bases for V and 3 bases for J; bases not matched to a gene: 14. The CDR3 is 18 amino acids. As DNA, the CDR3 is TGTGCCAGCAGTAATAGGGGGAGGCTAGCGGGAGGGATCTACGAGCAGTACTTC. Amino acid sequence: CASSNRGRLAGGIYEQYF.

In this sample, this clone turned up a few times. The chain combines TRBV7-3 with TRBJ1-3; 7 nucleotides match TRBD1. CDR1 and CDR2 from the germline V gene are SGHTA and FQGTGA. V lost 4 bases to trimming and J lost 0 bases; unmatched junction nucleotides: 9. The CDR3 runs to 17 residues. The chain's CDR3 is CASSSPEGQNSGNTIYF. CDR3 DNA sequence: TGTGCCAGCAGCTCTCCTGAGGGACAGAACTCTGGAAACACCATATATTTT. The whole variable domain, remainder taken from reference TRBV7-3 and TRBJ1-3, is GAGVSQTPSNKVTEKGKYVELRCDPISGHTALYWYRQSLGQGPEFLIYFQGTGAADDSGLPNDRFFAVRPEGSVSTLKIQRTERGDSAVYLCASSSPEGQNSGNTIYFGEGSWLTVV.

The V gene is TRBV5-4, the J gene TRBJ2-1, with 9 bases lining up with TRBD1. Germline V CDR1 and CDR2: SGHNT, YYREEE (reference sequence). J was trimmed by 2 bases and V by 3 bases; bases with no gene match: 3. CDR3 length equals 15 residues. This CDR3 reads CASSSRQGAYNEQFF. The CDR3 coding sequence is TGTGCCAGCAGCTCGAGACAGGGGGCCTACAATGAGCAGTTCTTC.

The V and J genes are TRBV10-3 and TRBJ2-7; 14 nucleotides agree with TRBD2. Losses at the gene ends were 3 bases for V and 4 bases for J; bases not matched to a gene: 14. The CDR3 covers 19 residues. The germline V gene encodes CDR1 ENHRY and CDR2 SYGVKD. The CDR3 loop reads CAISDPGTSGREIAYEQYF. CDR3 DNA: TGTGCCATCAGTGACCCTGGGACTAGCGGGAGAGAGATCGCTTACGAGCAGTACTTC.

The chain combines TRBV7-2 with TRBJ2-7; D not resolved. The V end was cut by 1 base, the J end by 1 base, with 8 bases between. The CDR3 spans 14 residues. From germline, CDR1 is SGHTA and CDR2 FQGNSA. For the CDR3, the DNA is TGTGCCAGCAGCTTAGATTCGGTGTCCTACGAGCAGTACTTC. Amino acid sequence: CASSLDSVSYEQYF.

The CDR3 reads CASSFSGGSYEQYF. CDR3 DNA sequence: TGTGCCAGCAGCTTTTCGGGAGGGTCCTACGAGCAGTACTTC. The rearrangement links TRBV7-9 to TRBJ2-7; 8 positions agree with TRBD2. CDR3 length: 14 amino acids. CDR1 SEHNR and CDR2 FQNEAQ come from the germline V gene (reference sequence). V gave up 3 bases and J gave up 1 base; unmatched junction bases: 2.

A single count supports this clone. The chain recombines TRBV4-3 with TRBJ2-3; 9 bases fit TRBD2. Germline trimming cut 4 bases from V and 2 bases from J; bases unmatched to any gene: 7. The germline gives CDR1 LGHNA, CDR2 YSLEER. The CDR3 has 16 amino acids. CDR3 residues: CASSPGLAKDTDTQYF. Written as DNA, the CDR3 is TGCGCCAGCAGCCCGGGACTAGCTAAGGACACAGATACGCAGTATTTT.

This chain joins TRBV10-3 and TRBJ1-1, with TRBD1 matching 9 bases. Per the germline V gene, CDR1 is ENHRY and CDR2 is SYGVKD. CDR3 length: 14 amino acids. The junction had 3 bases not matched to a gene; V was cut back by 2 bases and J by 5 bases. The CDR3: CAISETGQGTEAFF. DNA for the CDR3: TGTGCCATCAGTGAGACGGGACAGGGAACTGAAGCTTTCTTT.

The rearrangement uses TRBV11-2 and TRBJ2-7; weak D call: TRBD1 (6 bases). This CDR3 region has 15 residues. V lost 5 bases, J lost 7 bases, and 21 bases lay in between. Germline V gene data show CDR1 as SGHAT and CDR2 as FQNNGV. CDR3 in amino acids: CASSITGTNPWEQYF. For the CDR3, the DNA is TGTGCCAGCAGCATCACCGGGACAAATCCGTGGGAGCAGTACTTC.